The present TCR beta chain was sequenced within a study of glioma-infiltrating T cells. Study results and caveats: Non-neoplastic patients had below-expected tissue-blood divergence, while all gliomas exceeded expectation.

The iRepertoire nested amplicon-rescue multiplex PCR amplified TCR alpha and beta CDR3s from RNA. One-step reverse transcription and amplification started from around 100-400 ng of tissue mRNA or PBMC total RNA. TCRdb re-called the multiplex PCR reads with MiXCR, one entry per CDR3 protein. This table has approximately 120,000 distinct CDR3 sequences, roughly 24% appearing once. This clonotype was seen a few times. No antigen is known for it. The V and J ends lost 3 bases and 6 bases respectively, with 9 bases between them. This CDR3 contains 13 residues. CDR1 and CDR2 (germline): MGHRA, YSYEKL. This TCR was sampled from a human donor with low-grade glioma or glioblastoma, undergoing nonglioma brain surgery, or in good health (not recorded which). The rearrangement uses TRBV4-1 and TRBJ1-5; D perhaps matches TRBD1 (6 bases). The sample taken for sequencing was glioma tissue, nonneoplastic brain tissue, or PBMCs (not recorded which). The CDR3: CASSQTGSQPQHF. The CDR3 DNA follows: TGCGCCAGCAGCCAGACAGGTAGTCAGCCCCAGCATTTT.